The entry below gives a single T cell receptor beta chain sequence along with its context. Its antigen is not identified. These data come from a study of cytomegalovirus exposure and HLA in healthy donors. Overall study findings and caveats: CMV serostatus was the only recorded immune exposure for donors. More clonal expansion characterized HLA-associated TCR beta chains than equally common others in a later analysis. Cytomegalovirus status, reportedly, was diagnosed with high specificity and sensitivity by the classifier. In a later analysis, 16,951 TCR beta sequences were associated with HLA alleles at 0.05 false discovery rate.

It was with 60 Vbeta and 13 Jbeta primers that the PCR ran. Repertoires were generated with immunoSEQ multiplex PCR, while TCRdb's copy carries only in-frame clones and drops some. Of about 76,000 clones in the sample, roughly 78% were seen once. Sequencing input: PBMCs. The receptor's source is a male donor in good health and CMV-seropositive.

The CDR3 region is CASSLGGTSGGSTDTQYF. In nucleotides, the CDR3 is TGCGCCAGCAGCCTCGGCGGGACTAGCGGAGGGAGCACAGATACGCAGTATTTT. The chain joins TRBV5-1 to TRBJ2-3, with 11 bases lining up with TRBD2. This CDR3 has 18 amino acids. With V trimmed by 4 bases and J by 0 bases, 10 bases remained unmatched. Germline V gene lookup returns CDR1 SGHRS and CDR2 YFSETQ.